Sequencing of this T cell receptor beta chain was carried out in a study of blood T cells in healthy people across ages. From germline, CDR1 is DFQATT and CDR2 SNEGSKA (reference sequence). The V segment lost 4 bases and the J segment 7 bases; nucleotides outside the gene matches: 6. CDR3 length: 14 amino acids. With a J-beta primer mix and a sample-barcoded 5' primer, a second PCR ran about 6 to 11 cycles. TCRdb reprocessed the 5' RACE reads via MiXCR and lists one record per CDR3 protein. The sample lists 1.5 million to 2 million distinct CDR3 sequences; roughly two fifths were seen once. Material for sequencing was blood. The rearrangement uses TRBV20-1 and TRBJ2-1; 11 bases match TRBD1. The TCR sequence derives from a human donor in good health. DNA of the CDR3: TGCAGTGCTACCGGGACAGGGGGATTTAATGAGCAGTTCTTC. Translated: CSATGTGGFNEQFF.